Following are 30 T cell receptor beta chains from one sample sequenced in a study of PD-1 blockade in classical Hodgkin lymphoma. Indicated time point: cycle 4 day 1 (C4D1), after less than 7 weeks of nivolumab. Relapse after autologous stem cell transplantation occurred in every patient, and brentuximab vedotin exposure varied. Only in-frame clones appear in the TCRdb table, and some are missing; sequencing was by immunoSEQ multiplex PCR. The sample includes roughly 100,000 clones, approximately 89% of them seen just once. The specimen comprised peripheral blood mononuclear cells (PBMCs), sampled before the fourth cycle of nivolumab. The receptors here all came from a human donor with classical Hodgkin lymphoma.

The genes are TRBV4-1 and TRBJ2-3, with D perhaps matching TRBD2 (5 bases). V was cut by 3 bases and J by 5 bases, with 18 bases left in between. CDR1 and CDR2 from the germline V gene are MGHRA and YSYEKL. The CDR3 is 16 residues long. CDR3 in DNA: TGCGCCAGCAGCCAGGGAGAGCGGATAGGAGAAGATACGCAGTATTTT. It is translated as CASSQGERIGEDTQYF.

V and J are TRBV2 and TRBJ2-7; 14 bases map to TRBD2. The germline CDR1 and CDR2 sequences are SNHLY and FYNNEI. V trimming: 6 bases; J trimming: 0 bases; junction bases outside the gene matches: 7. This CDR3 spans 17 amino acids. The CDR3: CASSKRTSGRLSYEQYF. DNA of the CDR3: TGTGCCAGCAGCAAGAGGACTAGCGGGAGGCTCTCCTACGAGCAGTACTTC. Based on the CDR3 plus reference TRBV2 and TRBJ2-7, the full variable domain is EPEVTQTPSHQVTQMGQEVILRCVPISNHLYFYWYRQILGQKVEFLVSFYNNEISEKSEIFDDQFSVERPDGSNFTLKIRSTKLEDSAMYFCASSKRTSGRLSYEQYFGPGTRLTVT.

V and J are TRBV30 and TRBJ2-1, with a weak D call TRBD2 (5 bases). The CDR3 is 16 amino acids. The germline V and J ends were trimmed by 2 bases and 3 bases, with 17 bases remaining between them. Looked up from germline, CDR1 is GTSNPN and CDR2 is SVGIG (reference sequence). CDR3 sequence: CAWSSATERNYNEQFF. The CDR3, as DNA: TGTGCCTGGAGTTCCGCCACGGAGCGGAACTACAATGAGCAGTTCTTC.

Only one count was recorded for this clone. This CDR3 is CASSQSATSDEQYF. CDR3 DNA: TGTGCCAGCAGCCAATCGGCGACTAGCGACGAGCAGTACTTC. The V call is TRBV16, the J call TRBJ2-7; the match to TRBD2 covers 8 bases. With 0 bases clipped from V and 5 bases from J, the junction kept 3 bases outside the gene matches. The CDR3 consists of 14 residues. The germline V gene has CDR1 KGHSY and CDR2 FQNENV.

The chain joins TRBV4-1 to TRBJ1-5; 7 bases fit TRBD1. Germline V CDR1 and CDR2: MGHRA, YSYEKL. This CDR3 comprises 17 residues. V lost 0 bases and J lost 0; bases outside the gene matches: 5. Here the CDR3 reads CASSQDGTATSNQPQHF. CDR3 sequence (DNA): TGCGCCAGCAGCCAAGATGGGACAGCCACTAGCAATCAGCCCCAGCATTTT.

The chain has TRBV6-5 and TRBJ2-3; D is possibly TRBD2 (5 bases). The germline gives CDR1 MNHEY, CDR2 SVGAGI. The CDR3 covers 14 residues. The V end was cut by 5 bases, the J end by 2 bases, with 11 bases between. CDR3 sequence: CASSLGLNTDTQYF. The DNA of the CDR3 is TGTGCCAGCAGTCTTGGACTCAACACAGATACGCAGTATTTT.

The chain joins TRBV6-1 to TRBJ1-5; D not certain. The V end lost 2 bases, the J end lost 0 bases, and 5 bases lay between the germline ends. Germline V CDR1 and CDR2: MNHNS, SASEGT. The CDR3 has 14 residues. The CDR3 DNA is TGTGCCAGCAGTGAAATATCTAGCAATCAGCCCCAGCATTTT. Its protein is CASSEISSNQPQHF.

V gene TRBV30 combines with J gene TRBJ1-5; D call uncertain. This CDR3 contains 14 residues. Germline V lookup: CDR1 GTSNPN, CDR2 SVGIG (reference sequence). Between the trimmed V and J ends, which lost 2 bases and 4 bases, there was a span of 12 bases. The CDR3 bases are TGTGCCTGGAGTATATCCACATCAAATCAGCCCCAGCATTTT. Its translation is CAWSISTSNQPQHF. Variable domain in full (rest from reference TRBV30 and TRBJ1-5): SQTIHQWPATLVQPVGSPLSLECTVEGTSNPNLYWYRQAAGRGLQLLFYSVGIGQISSEVPQNLSASRPQDRQFILSSKKLLLSDSGFYLCAWSISTSNQPQHFGDGTRLSIL.

J is TRBJ2-1 and V is TRBV5-6; TRBD2 agrees at 10 bases. The V segment lost 3 bases and the J segment 9 bases; nucleotides outside the gene matches: 9. This CDR3 comprises 15 residues. Per germline, CDR1 SGHDT and CDR2 YYEEEE. The CDR3: CASSSGLARLLEQFF. In nucleotides, the CDR3 is TGTGCCAGCAGCTCGGGACTAGCGCGTCTACTTGAGCAGTTCTTC.

This chain connects TRBV6-1 to TRBJ1-5; D may be TRBD1 (6 bases). Trimming pared 7 bases from V and 4 bases from J, leaving 8 bases between. Per the germline V gene, CDR1 is MNHNS and CDR2 is SASEGT. The CDR3 totals 12 residues. The CDR3 sequence: CASKGTNQPQHF. CDR3 bases: TGTGCCAGCAAAGGGACAAATCAGCCCCAGCATTTT.

The chain carries TRBV28 and TRBJ2-1; the D gene is possibly TRBD2 (5 bases). The CDR3 consists of 20 residues. The germline V gene has CDR1 MDHEN and CDR2 SYDVKM. V gave up 4 bases and J gave up 8 bases, with 33 bases separating them. The CDR3 nucleotides read TGTGCCAGCAGTTCCCCCGGCTTGTTTTTGAGGACTGCATCTCTCGATGAGCAGTTCTTC. It translates to CASSSPGLFLRTASLDEQFF.

This clone appeared a few times. This chain links TRBV7-9 with TRBJ2-7; D unclear. CDR3 length: 13 amino acids. Germline V gives CDR1 SEHNR, CDR2 FQNEAQ (reference sequence). V was cut by 4 bases and J by 6 bases, with 13 bases left in between. CDR3 DNA: TGTGCCAGCAGCTCGTCCGGGCCCGCCGAGCAGTACTTC. Translating gives CASSSSGPAEQYF.

The V call is TRBV5-1, the J call TRBJ1-1; TRBD1 aligns across 11 bases. V was clipped by 5 bases and J by 5 bases; unmatched bases: 11. The germline gives CDR1 SGHRS, CDR2 YFSETQ. The CDR3 sequence is 16 residues long. CDR3 in DNA: TGCGCCAGCAGTGAGGGGACAGGGGGAGTCGGGACTGAAGCTTTCTTT. This translates into CASSEGTGGVGTEAFF.

V gene TRBV25-1 combines with J gene TRBJ1-3, with 10 bases matching TRBD1. The CDR3 loop spans 14 amino acids. V dropped 6 bases and J dropped 2; count of bases not matched to a gene: 1. Per the germline V gene, CDR1 is MGHDK and CDR2 is SYGVNS. CDR3 in DNA: TGTGCCAGCAGGACAGGGGGCCCTGGAAACACCATATATTTT. Translated, it gives CASRTGGPGNTIYF. Supplemented by reference TRBV25-1 and TRBJ1-3, the full variable domain reads EADIYQTPRYLVIGTGKKITLECSQTMGHDKMYWYQQDPGMELHLIHYSYGVNSTEKGDLSSESTVSRIRTEHFPLTLESARPSHTSQYLCASRTGGPGNTIYFGEGSWLTVV.

This rearrangement joins TRBV7-2 to TRBJ2-1, with 8 bases that match TRBD1. This CDR3 contains 15 residues. V dropped 6 bases and J dropped 6; count of bases not matched to a gene: 10. The germline V gene encodes CDR1 SGHTA and CDR2 FQGNSA. In nucleotides, the CDR3 is TGTGCCAGCAGACCAGACAGGGGAGGTAGCAATGAGCAGTTCTTC. Translated, it gives CASRPDRGGSNEQFF. Combining the CDR3 with reference TRBV7-2 and TRBJ2-1 gives the whole variable domain GAGVSQSPSNKVTEKGKDVELRCDPISGHTALYWYRQSLGQGLEFLIYFQGNSAPDKSGLPSDRFSAERTGGSVSTLTIQRTQQEDSAVYLCASRPDRGGSNEQFFGPGTRLTVL.

This chain links TRBV11-2 with TRBJ2-1; D is unresolved. This CDR3 comprises 15 residues. Germline V gives CDR1 SGHAT, CDR2 FQNNGV. Trimming took 3 bases from V and 0 from J, leaving 9 bases between them. The DNA of the CDR3 is TGTGCCAGCAGCTTCAACGGTCGCTCCTACAATGAGCAGTTCTTC. Translating it yields CASSFNGRSYNEQFF.

The rearrangement links TRBV7-9 to TRBJ1-4, with D possibly TRBD1 on 6 matching bases. CDR3 size: 15 residues. V dropped 4 bases and J dropped 4 bases, with 13 bases sitting between them. CDR1 SEHNR and CDR2 FQNEAQ come from the germline V gene (reference sequence). The CDR3 coding sequence is TGTGCCAGCAGCTCTCCGGGCAGGGGTAATGAAAAACTGTTTTTT. This codes for CASSSPGRGNEKLFF.

The J gene is TRBJ2-6, the V gene TRBV5-1, with TRBD1 identical over 9 bases. The CDR3 is 18 amino acids. The germline V gene has CDR1 SGHRS and CDR2 YFSETQ. The V gene end was trimmed by 5 bases and the J gene end by 0 bases; junction bases not matched to a gene: 9. The CDR3 sequence is CASSKPGQGVSGANVLTF. The DNA for the CDR3 is TGCGCCAGCAGTAAGCCGGGACAGGGAGTCTCTGGGGCCAACGTCCTGACTTTC. Variable domain in full (rest from reference TRBV5-1 and TRBJ2-6): KAGVTQTPRYLIKTRGQQVTLSCSPISGHRSVSWYQQTPGQGLQFLFEYFSETQRNKGNFPGRFSGRQFSNSRSEMNVSTLELGDSALYLCASSKPGQGVSGANVLTFGAGSRLTVL.

V usage is TRBV29-1 and J usage is TRBJ2-7; maybe TRBD2 (7 bases). The CDR3 covers 12 residues. V was cut by 7 bases and J by 5 bases, with 15 bases left in between. Germline assignment: CDR1 SQVTM and CDR2 ANQGSEA. CDR3 bases: TGCAGCGCCTTGGGGGGGGGCGACGAGCAGTACTTC. Its protein product is CSALGGGDEQYF.

V and J are TRBV28 and TRBJ1-1; 7 bases are a match to TRBD1. Germline V gene lookup returns CDR1 MDHEN and CDR2 SYDVKM. The trim removed 7 bases at V and 4 bases at J, leaving 6 bases unmatched. CDR3 size: 13 residues. The CDR3 coding sequence is TGTGCCAGCAATAGACAGGGTAGCACTGAAGCTTTCTTT. Translated, it gives CASNRQGSTEAFF.

This sequence joins TRBV7-2 and TRBJ2-3; TRBD1 or TRBD2 may be the D gene (6 bases each). CDR1 and CDR2 (germline): SGHTA, FQGNSA. V lost 3 bases, J lost 5 bases, and 12 bases lay in between. This CDR3 comprises 14 residues. CDR3 in amino acids: CASSFNKGGDTQYF. In DNA form, the CDR3 reads TGTGCCAGCAGCTTTAACAAGGGGGGAGATACGCAGTATTTT.

The chain uses TRBV25-1 and TRBJ1-2; TRBD1 might be the D (5 bases). There are 14 residues in the CDR3. Germline CDR1 MGHDK, CDR2 SYGVNS. V was trimmed by 2 bases and J by 3 bases, leaving 10 bases between them. The CDR3 sequence is CASSELDRDYGYTF. DNA for the CDR3: TGTGCCAGCAGTGAACTCGACAGAGACTATGGCTACACCTTC.

This chain uses TRBV2 with TRBJ1-1; TRBD1 might be the D (6 bases). This CDR3 contains 11 residues. Germline assignment: CDR1 SNHLY and CDR2 FYNNEI. V was pared by 5 bases and J by 7 bases, with 8 bases between. CDR3 amino acids: CASSSGVEAFF. The CDR3 DNA reads as TGTGCCAGCAGTTCAGGGGTTGAAGCTTTCTTT.

This clone has just one count. This sequence joins TRBV10-1 and TRBJ2-5; D is uncertain. The CDR3 is made up of 13 amino acids. Germline assignment: CDR1 WNHNN and CDR2 SYGVQD (reference sequence). Trimming stripped 5 bases from V and 1 base from J, with 8 bases between. DNA for the CDR3: TGCGCCAGCAGTTCCAGGATCCAAGAGACCCAGTACTTC. Protein: CASSSRIQETQYF.

The chain recombines TRBV4-2 with TRBJ1-4, with 10 nucleotides matching TRBD1. The junction had 10 bases not matched to a gene; V was cut back by 4 bases and J by 8 bases. From germline, CDR1 is LGHNA and CDR2 YNFKEQ. The CDR3 loop spans 16 amino acids. CDR3: CASSPKETGGWEKLFF. The CDR3 DNA sequence: TGTGCCAGCAGCCCGAAGGAGACAGGGGGCTGGGAAAAACTGTTTTTT.

The V gene is TRBV29-1, the J gene TRBJ2-1, with D unclear. The CDR3 is 11 residues long. The germline gives CDR1 SQVTM, CDR2 ANQGSEA. V was cut by 7 bases and J by 7 bases, with 11 bases left in between. CDR3 bases: TGCAGCGGCGAGCAAGTGAATGAGCAGTTCTTC. This codes for CSGEQVNEQFF.

The chain couples TRBV6-5 to TRBJ1-2; 9 bases align to TRBD1. V lost 6 bases and J lost 4; bases outside the gene matches: 6. The CDR3 is 14 residues long. Germline values: CDR1 MNHEY, CDR2 SVGAGI. The DNA for the CDR3 is TGTGCCAGCAGAGCGGGACAGGGAGTCTATGGCTACACCTTC. Translating it yields CASRAGQGVYGYTF.

This clone appeared once. The genes are TRBV27 and TRBJ1-2, with D possibly TRBD1 on 6 matching bases. CDR3 size: 13 residues. V was clipped by 6 bases and J by 2 bases, with 10 bases between them. Germline V CDR1 and CDR2: MNHEY, SMNVEV (reference sequence). CDR3 amino acids: CASSLQGNYGYTF. CDR3 DNA: TGTGCCAGCAGCTTACAGGGCAACTATGGCTACACCTTC.

This chain connects TRBV4-1 to TRBJ1-1; D may be TRBD1 (6 bases). CDR3 length equals 17 residues. CDR1 is MGHRA and CDR2 is YSYEKL in the germline V gene. V was clipped by 1 base and J by 2 bases, with 17 bases between them. The CDR3 loop reads CASSQGFRGVGNTEAFF. The DNA for the CDR3 is TGCGCCAGCAGCCAAGGGTTCAGGGGAGTGGGTAACACTGAAGCTTTCTTT.

This clone was found once. V and J are TRBV5-1 and TRBJ1-1; no definite D call. The CDR3 is made up of 15 amino acids. Germline V lookup: CDR1 SGHRS, CDR2 YFSETQ. V lost 0 bases and J 3 bases, leaving 12 bases between the germline ends. CDR3 nucleotide sequence: TGCGCCAGCAGCTTGGAAAATCAGGTAGACACTGAAGCTTTCTTT. It encodes CASSLENQVDTEAFF.